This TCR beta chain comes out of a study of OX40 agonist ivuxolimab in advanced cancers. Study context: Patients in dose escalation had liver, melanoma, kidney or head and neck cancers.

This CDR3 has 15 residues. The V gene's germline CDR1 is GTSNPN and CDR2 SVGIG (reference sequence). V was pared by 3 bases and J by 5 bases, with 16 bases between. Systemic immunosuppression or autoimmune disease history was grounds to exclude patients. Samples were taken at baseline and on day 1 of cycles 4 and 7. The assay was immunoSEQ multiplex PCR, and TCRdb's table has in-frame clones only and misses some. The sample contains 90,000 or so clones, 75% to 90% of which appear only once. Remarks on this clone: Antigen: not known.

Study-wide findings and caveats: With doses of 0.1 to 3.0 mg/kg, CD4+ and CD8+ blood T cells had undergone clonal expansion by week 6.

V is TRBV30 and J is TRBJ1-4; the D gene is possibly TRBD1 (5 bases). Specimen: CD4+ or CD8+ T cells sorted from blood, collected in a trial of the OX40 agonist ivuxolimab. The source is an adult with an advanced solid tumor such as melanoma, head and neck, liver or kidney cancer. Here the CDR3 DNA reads TGTGCCTGGAGACCGGGGGGGGTAGGAAATGAAAAACTGTTTTTT. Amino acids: CAWRPGGVGNEKLFF.